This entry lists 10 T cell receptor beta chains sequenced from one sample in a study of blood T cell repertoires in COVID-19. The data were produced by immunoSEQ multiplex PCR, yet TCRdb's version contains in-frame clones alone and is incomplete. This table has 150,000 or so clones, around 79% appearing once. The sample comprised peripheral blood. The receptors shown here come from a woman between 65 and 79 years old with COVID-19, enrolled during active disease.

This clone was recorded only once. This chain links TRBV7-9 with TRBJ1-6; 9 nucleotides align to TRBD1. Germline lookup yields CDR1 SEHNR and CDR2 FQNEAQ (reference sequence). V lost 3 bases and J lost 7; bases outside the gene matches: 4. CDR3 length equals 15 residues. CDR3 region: CASSFGTGKNSPLHF. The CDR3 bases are TGTGCCAGCAGCTTCGGGACAGGGAAAAATTCACCCCTCCACTTT. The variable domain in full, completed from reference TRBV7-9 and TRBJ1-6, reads DTGVSQNPRHKITKRGQNVTFRCDPISEHNRLYWYRQTLGQGPEFLTYFQNEAQLEKSRLLSDRFSAERPKGSFSTLEIQRTEQGDSAMYLCASSFGTGKNSPLHFGNGTRLTVT.

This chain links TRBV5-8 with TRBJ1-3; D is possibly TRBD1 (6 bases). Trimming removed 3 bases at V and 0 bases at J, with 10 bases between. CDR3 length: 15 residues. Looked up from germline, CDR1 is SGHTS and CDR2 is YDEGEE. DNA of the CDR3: TGTGCCAGCAGCTCCGGGACACTCTCTGGAAACACCATATATTTT. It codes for CASSSGTLSGNTIYF. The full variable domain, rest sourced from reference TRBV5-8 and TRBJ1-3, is EAGVTQSPTHLIKTRGQQATLRCSPISGHTSVYWYQQALGLGLQFLLWYDEGEERNRGNFPPRFSGRQFPNYSSELNVNALELEDSALYLCASSSGTLSGNTIYFGEGSWLTVV.

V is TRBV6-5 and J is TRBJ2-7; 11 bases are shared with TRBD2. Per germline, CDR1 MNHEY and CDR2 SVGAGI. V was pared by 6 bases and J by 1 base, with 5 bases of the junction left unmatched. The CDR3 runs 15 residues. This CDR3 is CASSQGLAESYEQYF. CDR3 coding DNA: TGTGCCAGCAGCCAGGGACTAGCGGAATCCTACGAGCAGTACTTC.

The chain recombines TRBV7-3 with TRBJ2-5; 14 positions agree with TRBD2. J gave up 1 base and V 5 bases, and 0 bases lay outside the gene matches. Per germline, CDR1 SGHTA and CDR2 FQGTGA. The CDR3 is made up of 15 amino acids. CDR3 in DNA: TGTGCCAGCAGCGGGACTAGCGGGGGCCAAGAGACCCAGTACTTC. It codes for CASSGTSGGQETQYF.

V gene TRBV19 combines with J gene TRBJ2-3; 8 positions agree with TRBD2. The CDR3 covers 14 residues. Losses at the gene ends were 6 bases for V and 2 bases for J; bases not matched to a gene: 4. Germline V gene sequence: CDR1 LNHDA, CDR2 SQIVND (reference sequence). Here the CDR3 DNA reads TGTGCCAGTAGAGGACTAGCCGTCACAGATACGCAGTATTTT. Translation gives CASRGLAVTDTQYF.

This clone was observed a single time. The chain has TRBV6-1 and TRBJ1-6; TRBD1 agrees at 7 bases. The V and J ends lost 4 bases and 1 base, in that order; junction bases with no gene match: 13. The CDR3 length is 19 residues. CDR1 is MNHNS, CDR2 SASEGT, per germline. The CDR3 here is CASSAGTEKMASYNSPLHF. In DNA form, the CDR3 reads TGTGCCAGCAGTGCAGGGACAGAGAAAATGGCGTCCTATAATTCACCCCTCCACTTT.

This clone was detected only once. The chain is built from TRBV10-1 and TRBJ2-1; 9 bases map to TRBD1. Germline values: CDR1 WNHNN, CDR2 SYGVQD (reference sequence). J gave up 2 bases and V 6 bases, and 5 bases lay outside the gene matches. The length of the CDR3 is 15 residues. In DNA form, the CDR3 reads TGCGCCAGCAGCGGACAGGGGTTGCCCTACAATGAGCAGTTCTTC. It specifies CASSGQGLPYNEQFF.

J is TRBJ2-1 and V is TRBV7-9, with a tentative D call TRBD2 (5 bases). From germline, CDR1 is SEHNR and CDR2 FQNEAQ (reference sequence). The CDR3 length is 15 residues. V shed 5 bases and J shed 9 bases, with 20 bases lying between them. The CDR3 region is CASSRSSPDSIEQFF. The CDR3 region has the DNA TGTGCCAGCAGCCGCTCGAGTCCGGACTCTATTGAGCAGTTCTTC.

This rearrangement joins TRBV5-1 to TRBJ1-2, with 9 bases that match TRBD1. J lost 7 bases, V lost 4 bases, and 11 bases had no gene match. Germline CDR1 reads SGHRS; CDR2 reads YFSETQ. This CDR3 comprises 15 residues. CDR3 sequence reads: CASSPRDRDSRGYTF. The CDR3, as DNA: TGCGCCAGCAGCCCTCGGGACAGGGACTCTCGTGGCTACACCTTC.

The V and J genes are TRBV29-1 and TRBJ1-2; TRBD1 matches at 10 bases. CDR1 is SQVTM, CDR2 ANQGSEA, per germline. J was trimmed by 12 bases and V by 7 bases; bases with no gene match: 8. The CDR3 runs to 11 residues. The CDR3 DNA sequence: TGCAGCGGGTACGGGGACAGGGGAGACACCTTC. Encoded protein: CSGYGDRGDTF. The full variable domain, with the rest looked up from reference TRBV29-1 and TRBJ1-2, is SAVISQKPSRDICQRGTSLTIQCQVDSQVTMMFWYRQQPGQSLTLIATANQGSEATYESGFVIDKFPISRPNLTFSTLTVSNMSPEDSSIYLCSGYGDRGDTFGSGTRLTVV.